The clone carrying this TCR beta chain was seen many times. Its cognate antigen is unknown. This sample stems from a study of T cells in Graves' hyperthyroidism and ophthalmopathy. General study findings and limits: Blood shared most expanded thyroid clonotypes above 0.001.

The length of the CDR3 is 15 residues. The junction had 0 bases not matched to a gene; V was cut back by 4 bases and J by 0 bases. The V gene's germline CDR1 is MNHEY and CDR2 SVGEGT. TCR beta CDR3 region amplification was performed from RNA transcripts. HTBI primers were employed in a first-round RT-PCR of the TCR CDR3. MiXCR was run by TCRdb on the multiplex PCR reads, yielding one entry per CDR3 protein. The sample records about 520,000 distinct CDR3 sequences, approximately 25% being singletons. The chain has TRBV6-2 or TRBV6-3 and TRBJ2-6; 7 bases map to TRBD1. Sequencing used blood. The sequence was collected from a woman aged 25-40 years with Graves' ophthalmopathy. The CDR3 here is CASSWDSSGANVLTF. The CDR3 DNA reads as TGTGCCAGCAGTTGGGACAGCTCTGGGGCCAACGTCCTGACTTTC.